This note documents a single TCR beta chain sequence. The sample originates from a study of Ad26.COV2.S vaccination and SARS-CoV-2 variants. Documented treatment: about 20 received Ad26.COV2.S at low or high dose, single or two shots; 5 received placebo; per-sample allocation not given. At day 63 after the first vaccine or placebo injection, samples were drawn. Generated by immunoSEQ multiplex PCR, the TCRdb table keeps only in-frame clones and is missing some. Among fewer than 300,000 clones listed, around 87% were seen once. This CDR3 spans 15 amino acids. Germline lookup yields CDR1 SGHTA and CDR2 FQGNSA. Trimming at V came to 4 bases and at J to 10 bases, leaving 9 bases not matched to a gene.

The chain combines TRBV7-2 with TRBJ2-1, with 11 bases aligning to TRBD2. The specimen comprised peripheral blood, sampled in a trial of Ad26.COV2.S vaccine versus placebo. The clonotype comes from a person between 18 and 59 years old who received the Ad26.COV2.S COVID-19 vaccine or a placebo. The CDR3 is CASSSRTGTSGEQFF. CDR3 coding DNA: TGTGCCAGCAGCTCCAGGACCGGGACTAGCGGAGAGCAGTTCTTC.